The 2 T cell receptor beta chains reported below all come from one sample, sequenced in a study of T cells after yellow fever vaccination. Using its own MiXCR run on the 5' RACE reads, TCRdb lists one record per CDR3 protein. The sample lists about 240,000 distinct CDR3 sequences; about 3.5% were seen once. This sample comprised PBMCs, obtained 15 days after the yellow fever booster vaccination. The receptors were sampled from a man younger than 35 who received the YFV17D yellow fever vaccine.

This clonotype was detected many times. The J gene is TRBJ2-1, the V gene TRBV12-3 or TRBV12-4; a possible D gene is TRBD2 (6 bases). V lost 7 bases to trimming and J lost 4 bases, with 17 bases between them. The CDR3 length is 15 residues. The CDR3 bases are TGTGCCAGCATCCTCATCGGGGGATATTACAATGAGCAGTTCTTC. Translating it yields CASILIGGYYNEQFF.

The table lists this clonotype with many counts. The chain recombines TRBV30 with TRBJ2-2; D remains ambiguous. V was pared by 4 bases and J by 7 bases, with 13 bases between. The CDR3 totals 13 residues. Per germline, CDR1 GTSNPN and CDR2 SVGIG (reference sequence). The DNA for the CDR3 is TGTGCCTGGACCCCTCCCTTGATCGGGGAGCTGTTTTTT. Its translation is CAWTPPLIGELFF.